This TCR beta chain was recovered during a study of blood T cell repertoires in COVID-19. The table came from immunoSEQ multiplex PCR; TCRdb's copy has only in-frame clones and leaves some out. The sample shows roughly 250,000 clones, 83% of them seen only once. This CDR3 is 15 amino acids long. CDR1 is SEHNR, CDR2 FQNEAQ, per germline (reference sequence). J gave up 2 bases and V 5 bases, and 7 bases lay outside the gene matches. Only a few counts were recorded for this clone. Sequencing was carried out using peripheral blood. The source is a woman aged 50 to 60 with acute or convalescent COVID-19. This chain links TRBV7-9 with TRBJ2-7, with 9 bases lining up with TRBD1. CDR3 nucleotides: TGTGCCAGCAGCCTCGGGACAGGGAAGACCTACGAGCAGTACTTC. Translation: CASSLGTGKTYEQYF.